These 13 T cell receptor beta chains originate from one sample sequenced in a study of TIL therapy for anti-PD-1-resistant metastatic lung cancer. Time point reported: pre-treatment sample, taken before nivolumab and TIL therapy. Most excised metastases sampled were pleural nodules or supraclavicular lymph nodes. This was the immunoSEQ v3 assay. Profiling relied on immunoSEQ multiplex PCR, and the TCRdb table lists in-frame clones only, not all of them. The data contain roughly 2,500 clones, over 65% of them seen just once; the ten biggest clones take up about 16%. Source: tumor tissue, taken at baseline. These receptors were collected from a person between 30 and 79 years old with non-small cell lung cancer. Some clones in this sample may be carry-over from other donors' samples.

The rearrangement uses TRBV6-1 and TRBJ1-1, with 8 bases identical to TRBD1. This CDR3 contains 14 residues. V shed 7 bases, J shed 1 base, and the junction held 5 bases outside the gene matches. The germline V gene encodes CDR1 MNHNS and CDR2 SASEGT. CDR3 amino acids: CASNPGGQNTEAFF. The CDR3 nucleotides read TGTGCCAGCAACCCAGGGGGCCAGAACACTGAAGCTTTCTTT.

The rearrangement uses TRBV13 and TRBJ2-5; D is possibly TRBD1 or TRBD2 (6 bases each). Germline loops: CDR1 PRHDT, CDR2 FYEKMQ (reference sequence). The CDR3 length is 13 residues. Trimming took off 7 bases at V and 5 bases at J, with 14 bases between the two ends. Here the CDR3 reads CASTWGAGETQYF. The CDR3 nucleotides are TGTGCCAGCACTTGGGGGGCGGGGGAGACCCAGTACTTC.

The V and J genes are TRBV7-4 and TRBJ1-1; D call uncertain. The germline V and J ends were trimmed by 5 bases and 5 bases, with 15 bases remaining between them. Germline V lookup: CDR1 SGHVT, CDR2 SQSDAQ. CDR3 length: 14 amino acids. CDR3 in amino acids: CASSPLGGSTEAFF. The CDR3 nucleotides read TGTGCCAGCAGCCCACTCGGTGGGAGTACTGAAGCTTTCTTT.

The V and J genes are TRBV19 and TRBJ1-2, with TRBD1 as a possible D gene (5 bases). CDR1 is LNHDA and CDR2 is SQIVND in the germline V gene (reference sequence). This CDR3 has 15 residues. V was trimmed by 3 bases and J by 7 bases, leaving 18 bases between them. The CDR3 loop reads CASSMGRHGEAGYTF. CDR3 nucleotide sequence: TGTGCCAGTAGTATGGGGCGCCACGGAGAGGCTGGCTACACCTTC. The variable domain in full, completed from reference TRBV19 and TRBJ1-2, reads DGGITQSPKYLFRKEGQNVTLSCEQNLNHDAMYWYRQDPGQGLRLIYYSQIVNDFQKGDIAEGYSVSREKKESFPLTVTSAQKNPTAFYLCASSMGRHGEAGYTFGSGTRLTVV.

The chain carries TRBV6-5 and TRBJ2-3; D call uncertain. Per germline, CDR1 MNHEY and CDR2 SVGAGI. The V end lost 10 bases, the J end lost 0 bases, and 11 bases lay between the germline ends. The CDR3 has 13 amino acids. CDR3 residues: CATRESSTDTQYF. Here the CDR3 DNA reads TGTGCCACCAGAGAGTCTAGCACAGATACGCAGTATTTT.

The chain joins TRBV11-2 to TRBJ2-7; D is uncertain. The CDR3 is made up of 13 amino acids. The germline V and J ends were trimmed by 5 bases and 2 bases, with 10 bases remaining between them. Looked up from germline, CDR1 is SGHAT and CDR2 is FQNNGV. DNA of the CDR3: TGTGCCAGCAGCCCAATCGCAACCTACGAGCAGTACGTC. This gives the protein CASSPIATYEQYV.

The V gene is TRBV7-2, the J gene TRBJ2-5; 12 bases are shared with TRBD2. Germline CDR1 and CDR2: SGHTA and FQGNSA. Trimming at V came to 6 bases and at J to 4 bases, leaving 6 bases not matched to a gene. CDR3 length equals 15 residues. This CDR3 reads CASSYLAGGRETQYF. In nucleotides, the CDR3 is TGTGCCAGCAGTTACCTAGCGGGGGGGCGAGAGACCCAGTACTTC.

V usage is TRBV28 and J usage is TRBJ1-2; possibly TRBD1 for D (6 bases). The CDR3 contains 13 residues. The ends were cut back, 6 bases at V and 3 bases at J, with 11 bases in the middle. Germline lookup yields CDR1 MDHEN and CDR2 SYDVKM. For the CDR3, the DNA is TGTGCCAGCAGGGTGACAGGATACTATGGCTACACCTTC. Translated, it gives CASRVTGYYGYTF.

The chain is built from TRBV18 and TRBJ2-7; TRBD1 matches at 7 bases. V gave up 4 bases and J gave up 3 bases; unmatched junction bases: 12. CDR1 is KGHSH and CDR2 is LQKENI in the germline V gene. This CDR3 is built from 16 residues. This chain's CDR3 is CASSLTKQTGFYEQYF. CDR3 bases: TGTGCCAGCTCACTTACCAAACAGACAGGGTTCTACGAGCAGTACTTC.

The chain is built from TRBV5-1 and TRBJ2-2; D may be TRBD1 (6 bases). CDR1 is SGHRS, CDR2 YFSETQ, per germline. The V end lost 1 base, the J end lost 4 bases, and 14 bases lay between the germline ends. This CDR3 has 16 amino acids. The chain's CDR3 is CASSLYRQASTGELFF. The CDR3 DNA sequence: TGCGCCAGCAGCTTGTATCGACAGGCGAGCACCGGGGAGCTGTTTTTT.

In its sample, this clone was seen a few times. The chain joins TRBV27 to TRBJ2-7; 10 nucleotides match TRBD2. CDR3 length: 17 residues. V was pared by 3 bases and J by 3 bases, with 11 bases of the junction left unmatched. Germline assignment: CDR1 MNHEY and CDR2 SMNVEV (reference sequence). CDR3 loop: CASSFQAGGTLGYEQYF. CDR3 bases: TGTGCCAGCAGTTTTCAAGCGGGAGGGACTTTGGGCTACGAGCAGTACTTC.

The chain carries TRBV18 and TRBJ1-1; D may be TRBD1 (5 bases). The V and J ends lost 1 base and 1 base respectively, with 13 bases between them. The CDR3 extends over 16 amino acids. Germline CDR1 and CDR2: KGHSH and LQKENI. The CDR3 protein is CASSPLTRGSNTEAFF. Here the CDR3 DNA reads TGTGCCAGCTCACCACTGACTAGGGGCTCGAACACTGAAGCTTTCTTT. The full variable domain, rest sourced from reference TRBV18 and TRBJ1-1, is NAGVMQNPRHLVRRRGQEARLRCSPMKGHSHVYWYRQLPEEGLKFMVYLQKENIIDESGMPKERFSAEFPKEGPSILRIQQVVRGDSAAYFCASSPLTRGSNTEAFFGQGTRLTVV.

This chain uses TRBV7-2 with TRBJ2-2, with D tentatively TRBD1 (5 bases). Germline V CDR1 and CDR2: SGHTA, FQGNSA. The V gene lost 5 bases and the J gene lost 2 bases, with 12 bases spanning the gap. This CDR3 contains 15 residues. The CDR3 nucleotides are TGTGCCAGCAGCCATGACAGTTTTAACACCGGGGAGCTGTTTTTT. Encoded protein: CASSHDSFNTGELFF.